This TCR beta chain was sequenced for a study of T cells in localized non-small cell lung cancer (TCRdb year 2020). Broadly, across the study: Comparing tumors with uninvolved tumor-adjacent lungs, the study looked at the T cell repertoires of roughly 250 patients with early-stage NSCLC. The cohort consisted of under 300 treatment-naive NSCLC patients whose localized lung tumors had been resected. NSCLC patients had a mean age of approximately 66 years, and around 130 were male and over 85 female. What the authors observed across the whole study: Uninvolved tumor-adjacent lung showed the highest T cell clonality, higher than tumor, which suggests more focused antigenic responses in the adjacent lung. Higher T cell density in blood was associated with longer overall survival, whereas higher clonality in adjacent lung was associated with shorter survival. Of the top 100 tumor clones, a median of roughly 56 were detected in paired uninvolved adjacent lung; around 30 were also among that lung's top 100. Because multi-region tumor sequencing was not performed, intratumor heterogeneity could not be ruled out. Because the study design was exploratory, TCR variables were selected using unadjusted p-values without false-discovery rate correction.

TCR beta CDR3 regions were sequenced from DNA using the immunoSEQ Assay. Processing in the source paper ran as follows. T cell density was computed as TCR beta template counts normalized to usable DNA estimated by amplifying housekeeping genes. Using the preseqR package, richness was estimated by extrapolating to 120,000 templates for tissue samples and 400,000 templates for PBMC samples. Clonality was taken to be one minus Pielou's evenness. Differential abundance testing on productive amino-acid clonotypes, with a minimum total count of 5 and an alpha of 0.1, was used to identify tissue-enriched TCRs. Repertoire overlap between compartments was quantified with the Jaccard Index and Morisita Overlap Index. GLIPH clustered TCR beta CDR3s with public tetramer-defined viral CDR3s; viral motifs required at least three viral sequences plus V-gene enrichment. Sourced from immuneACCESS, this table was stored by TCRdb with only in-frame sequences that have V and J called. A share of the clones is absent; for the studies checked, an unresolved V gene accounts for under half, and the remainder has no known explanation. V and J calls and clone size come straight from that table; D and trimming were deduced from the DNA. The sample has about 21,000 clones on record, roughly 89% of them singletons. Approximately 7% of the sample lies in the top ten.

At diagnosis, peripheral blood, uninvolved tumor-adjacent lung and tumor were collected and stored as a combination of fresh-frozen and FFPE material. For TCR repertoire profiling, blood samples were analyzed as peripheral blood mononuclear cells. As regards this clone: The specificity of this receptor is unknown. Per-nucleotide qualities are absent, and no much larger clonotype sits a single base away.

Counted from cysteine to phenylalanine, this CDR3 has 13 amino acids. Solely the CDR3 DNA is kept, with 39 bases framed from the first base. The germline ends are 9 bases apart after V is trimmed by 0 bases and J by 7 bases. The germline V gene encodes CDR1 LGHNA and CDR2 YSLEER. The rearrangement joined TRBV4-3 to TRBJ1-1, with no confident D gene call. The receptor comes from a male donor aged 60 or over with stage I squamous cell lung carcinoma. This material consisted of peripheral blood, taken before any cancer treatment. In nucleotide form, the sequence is TGCGCCAGCAGCCAAGATGAGGGCGGTGAAGCTTTCTTT. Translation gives CASSQDEGGEAFF.